The rows below give T cell receptor beta chains drawn from one sample of a study of T-cell reconstitution after alpha-beta-depleted transplantation in children. Via MiXCR, TCRdb re-called the PCR reads, giving one row per CDR3 protein. Of around 490,000 distinct CDR3 sequences listed, approximately 10% are singletons. Specimen: PBMCs, mostly from graft donor cells, collected 180 days after TCRalphabeta/CD19-depleted stem cell transplant. These receptors all come from a female patient aged 2 to 10 who had a stem cell transplant for aplastic anemia, so the T cells may come from the graft donor. Both conserved end residues are part of each CDR3. A D gene is named only where the DNA matches it firmly. Size is stated for part of the rows, as once, few or many counts, or as a class when the clone is expanded.

v_call: TRBV28
j_call: TRBJ2-5
d_call: TRBD1
clone_size: .
cdr3_aa: CASRAEDRRQETHYF
cdr3_nt: TGTGCCAGCAGGGCCGAGGACAGGAGGCAGGAGACCCACTACTTC

v_call: TRBV4-3
j_call: TRBJ2-7
d_call: .
clone_size: .
cdr3_aa: CASSHYDSSSYEQYF
cdr3_nt: TGCGCCAGCAGCCATTACGACTCGAGCTCCTACGAGCAGTACTTC

v_call: TRBV12-3/TRBV12-4
j_call: TRBJ2-1
d_call: .
clone_size: few
cdr3_aa: CASSLRGGGTPFSYNEQFF
cdr3_nt: TGTGCCAGCAGTTTACGAGGTGGTGGGACCCCTTTCTCCTACAATGAGCAGTTCTTC

v_call: TRBV3-1
j_call: TRBJ2-2
d_call: .
clone_size: many
cdr3_aa: CASSQDPRGANTGELFF
cdr3_nt: TGTGCCAGCAGCCAAGATCCGAGAGGGGCGAACACCGGGGAGCTGTTTTTT

v_call: TRBV5-1
j_call: TRBJ2-1
d_call: .
clone_size: few
cdr3_aa: CASSPKGANGALYNEQFF
cdr3_nt: TGCGCCAGCAGCCCCAAGGGAGCGAACGGGGCCTTATACAATGAGCAGTTCTTC

v_call: TRBV15
j_call: TRBJ2-3
d_call: TRBD1
clone_size: .
cdr3_aa: CATSREQGASTDTQYF
cdr3_nt: TGTGCCACCAGCAGAGAACAGGGGGCCAGCACAGATACGCAGTATTTT

v_call: TRBV28
j_call: TRBJ1-5
d_call: .
clone_size: .
cdr3_aa: CASSGRGVRDVPSQPQHF
cdr3_nt: TGTGCCAGCAGCGGCCGGGGGGTGAGGGACGTTCCCAGTCAGCCCCAGCATTTT

v_call: TRBV2
j_call: TRBJ1-5
d_call: .
clone_size: .
cdr3_aa: CASSDRGHKANQPQHF
cdr3_nt: TGTGCCAGCAGTGATAGGGGTCATAAGGCCAATCAGCCCCAGCATTTT

v_call: TRBV27
j_call: TRBJ2-7
d_call: .
clone_size: few
cdr3_aa: CASSPGLSYEQYF
cdr3_nt: TGTGCCAGCAGTCCAGGACTGAGCTACGAGCAGTACTTC

v_call: TRBV7-2
j_call: TRBJ1-3
d_call: .
clone_size: .
cdr3_aa: CASSFAGTGNTIYF
cdr3_nt: TGTGCCAGCAGCTTTGCAGGGACTGGAAACACCATATATTTT

v_call: TRBV4-3
j_call: TRBJ2-1
d_call: .
clone_size: few
cdr3_aa: CASSQDGMAYNEQFF
cdr3_nt: TGCGCCAGCAGCCAAGATGGAATGGCCTACAATGAGCAGTTCTTC

v_call: TRBV11-3
j_call: TRBJ2-1
d_call: TRBD1
clone_size: .
cdr3_aa: CASSLEGTGGNEQFF
cdr3_nt: TGTGCCAGCAGCTTAGAGGGGACAGGGGGTAATGAGCAGTTCTTC

v_call: TRBV7-8
j_call: TRBJ2-2
d_call: .
clone_size: .
cdr3_aa: CASSLEGGTGTGELFF
cdr3_nt: TGTGCCAGCAGCTTAGAGGGTGGGACCGGCACCGGGGAGCTGTTTTTT

v_call: TRBV10-3
j_call: TRBJ2-6
d_call: TRBD1
clone_size: .
cdr3_aa: CAILGTDLSGANVLTF
cdr3_nt: TGTGCCATCTTAGGGACAGATTTATCTGGGGCCAACGTCCTGACTTTC

v_call: TRBV4-3
j_call: TRBJ2-7
d_call: .
clone_size: .
cdr3_aa: CASSQGAAPASSYEQYF
cdr3_nt: TGCGCCAGCAGCCAAGGTGCCGCCCCGGCGAGCTCCTACGAGCAGTACTTC

v_call: TRBV20-1
j_call: TRBJ2-2
d_call: TRBD1
clone_size: .
cdr3_aa: CGGRQGVAVGELFF
cdr3_nt: TGCGGGGGACGTCAGGGGGTTGCGGTCGGGGAGCTGTTTTTT

v_call: TRBV12-3/TRBV12-4
j_call: TRBJ2-7
d_call: TRBD2
clone_size: many
cdr3_aa: CASSLRGGYEQYF
cdr3_nt: TGTGCCAGCAGTTTGAGGGGAGGGTACGAGCAGTACTTC

v_call: TRBV28
j_call: TRBJ2-7
d_call: TRBD2
clone_size: .
cdr3_aa: CASSFTSGIEQYF
cdr3_nt: TGTGCCAGCAGTTTTACTAGCGGGATCGAGCAGTACTTC

v_call: TRBV29-1
j_call: TRBJ1-1
d_call: .
clone_size: few
cdr3_aa: CSVKPGGGTNTEAFF
cdr3_nt: TGCAGCGTTAAACCTGGAGGGGGTACGAACACTGAAGCTTTCTTT

v_call: TRBV28
j_call: TRBJ2-7
d_call: .
clone_size: few
cdr3_aa: CASSLIGGDEQYF
cdr3_nt: TGTGCCAGCAGTTTAATCGGAGGAGACGAGCAGTACTTC

v_call: TRBV20-1
j_call: TRBJ2-1
d_call: TRBD2
clone_size: .
cdr3_aa: CSAVPGGSSYNEQFF
cdr3_nt: TGCAGTGCGGTACCCGGGGGGTCCTCCTACAATGAGCAGTTCTTC

v_call: TRBV24-1
j_call: TRBJ2-3
d_call: .
clone_size: few
cdr3_aa: CATSDRDTQYF
cdr3_nt: TGTGCCACCTCGGATCGAGATACGCAGTATTTT

v_call: TRBV12-3/TRBV12-4
j_call: TRBJ1-5
d_call: .
clone_size: few
cdr3_aa: CASSSAGNQPQHF
cdr3_nt: TGTGCCAGCAGTTCGGCAGGCAATCAGCCCCAGCATTTT

v_call: TRBV9
j_call: TRBJ1-1
d_call: .
clone_size: .
cdr3_aa: CASSVGPGLATEAFF
cdr3_nt: TGTGCCAGCAGCGTAGGGCCGGGTTTGGCCACTGAAGCTTTCTTT

v_call: TRBV28
j_call: TRBJ2-1
d_call: TRBD2
clone_size: .
cdr3_aa: CASSLSSGRTQQFF
cdr3_nt: TGTGCCAGCAGTTTAAGTAGCGGGAGAACACAGCAGTTCTTC

v_call: TRBV27
j_call: TRBJ2-3
d_call: TRBD2
clone_size: few
cdr3_aa: CASRLAGGHTDTQYF
cdr3_nt: TGTGCCAGCAGGCTAGCGGGAGGGCACACAGATACGCAGTATTTT

v_call: TRBV20-1
j_call: TRBJ1-5
d_call: TRBD1
clone_size: many
cdr3_aa: CSAAPPGGFNQPQHF
cdr3_nt: TGCAGTGCTGCCCCCCCAGGGGGCTTCAATCAGCCCCAGCATTTT

v_call: TRBV7-2
j_call: TRBJ2-1
d_call: .
clone_size: few
cdr3_aa: CASSYQQFF
cdr3_nt: TGTGCCAGCAGCTACCAGCAGTTCTTC